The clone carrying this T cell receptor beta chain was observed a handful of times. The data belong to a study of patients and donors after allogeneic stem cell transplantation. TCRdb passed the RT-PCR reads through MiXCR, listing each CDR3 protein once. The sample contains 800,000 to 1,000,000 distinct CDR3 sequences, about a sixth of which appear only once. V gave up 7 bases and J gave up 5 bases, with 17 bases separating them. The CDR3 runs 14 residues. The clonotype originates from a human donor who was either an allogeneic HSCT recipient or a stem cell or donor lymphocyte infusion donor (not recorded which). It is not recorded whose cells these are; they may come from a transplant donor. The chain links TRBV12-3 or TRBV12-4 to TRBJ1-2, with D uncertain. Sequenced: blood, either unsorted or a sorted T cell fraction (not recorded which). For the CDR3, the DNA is TGTGCCAGCACCCTCTCGCGGGTCGTGTATGGCTACACCTTC. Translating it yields CASTLSRVVYGYTF.